The 10 T cell receptor beta chains given below trace back to one sample, sequenced in a study of T cells in Graves' hyperthyroidism and ophthalmopathy. TCR beta CDR3 regions were amplified from RNA. The HTBI primer set drove a first-round RT-PCR of the TCR CDR3. TCRdb reanalysed the multiplex PCR reads using MiXCR and keeps one entry per CDR3 protein. Of under 450,000 distinct CDR3 sequences in the sample, approximately 14% were seen once. Sequenced material: blood. These receptors all stem from a young woman with Graves' hyperthyroidism.

This clonotype was detected ten times or more. The junction and the germline gene differ at one end; a read error may be behind it. The chain is built from TRBV2 and TRBJ1-5, with 7 bases aligning to TRBD1. Germline-derived CDR1 and CDR2 are SNHLY and FYNNEI. This CDR3 has 13 residues. The CDR3 sequence is CASRRQGNQPQHF. CDR3 nucleotides: TGTGCCAGCAGGAGACAGGGCAACCAGCCCCAGCATTTT. The full variable domain, completed using reference TRBV2 and TRBJ1-5, is EPEVTQTPSHQVTQMGQEVILRCVPISNHLYFYWYRQILGQKVEFLVSFYNNEISEKSEIFDDQFSVERPDGSNFTLKIRSTKLEDSAMYFCASRRQGNQPQHFGDGTRLSIL.

The rearrangement links TRBV9 to TRBJ2-2; D is unresolved. Germline V lookup: CDR1 SGDLS, CDR2 YYNGEE. Trimming removed 0 bases from V and 4 bases from J, with 4 bases in between. The CDR3 is 13 amino acids. The CDR3 bases are TGTGCCAGCAGCGTAGAACCCACCGGGGAGCTGTTTTTT. As protein: CASSVEPTGELFF.

This clonotype was seen a handful of times. This chain uses TRBV2 with TRBJ2-5; 9 bases are shared with TRBD1. This CDR3 contains 10 residues. Germline V gene data show CDR1 as SNHLY and CDR2 as FYNNEI. V shed 8 bases and J 12 bases; nucleotides not matched to a gene: 4. CDR3 sequence reads: CASGDRDEYF. The CDR3 nucleotides are TGTGCCAGCGGGGACAGGGACGAGTACTTC. Supplemented by reference TRBV2 and TRBJ2-5, the full variable domain reads EPEVTQTPSHQVTQMGQEVILRCVPISNHLYFYWYRQILGQKVEFLVSFYNNEISEKSEIFDDQFSVERPDGSNFTLKIRSTKLEDSAMYFCASGDRDEYFGPGTRLLVL.

The J gene is TRBJ2-5, the V gene TRBV20-1; tentatively, D is TRBD1 (6 bases). Trimming took off 3 bases at V and 0 bases at J, with 14 bases between the two ends. The length of the CDR3 is 15 residues. Germline V CDR1 and CDR2: DFQATT, SNEGSKA (reference sequence). The DNA of the CDR3 is TGCAGTGCTAGTCTCGGACAGCCATACCAAGAGACCCAGTACTTC. This gives the protein CSASLGQPYQETQYF.

This rearrangement joins TRBV9 to TRBJ2-1, with TRBD2 identical over 13 bases. Unmatched junction bases numbered 6, after V lost 4 bases and J lost 5 bases. Germline-derived CDR1 and CDR2 are SGDLS and YYNGEE. The CDR3 contains 16 residues. As DNA, the CDR3 is TGTGCCAGCAGCCGTCCAGGGACTAGCGGGAACAATGAGCAGTTCTTC. Amino acids: CASSRPGTSGNNEQFF.

This clonotype has at least ten counts. This chain uses TRBV5-1 with TRBJ2-7, with no clear D. V lost 3 bases and J lost 6, with 10 bases in between. Germline assignment: CDR1 SGHRS and CDR2 YFSETQ. This CDR3 is 12 amino acids long. The CDR3 protein is CASSSSLGEQYF. The CDR3 DNA follows: TGCGCCAGCAGCTCAAGTCTGGGCGAGCAGTACTTC.

This clonotype was counted many times. This rearrangement joins TRBV18 to TRBJ2-1; D is possibly TRBD1 (7 bases). This CDR3 contains 15 residues. Germline V gene lookup returns CDR1 KGHSH and CDR2 LQKENI. V was clipped by 0 bases and J by 4 bases, with 10 bases between them. The CDR3 protein is CASSPPQGGYNEQFF. CDR3 nucleotides: TGTGCCAGCTCACCACCGCAGGGGGGTTACAATGAGCAGTTCTTC.

Of note for this clonotype: This sequence may be a read error, since a much larger clone differs from it by one base. It is likely a read error, because the conserved phenylalanine at the end of the CDR3 is missing. The gene calls are TRBV20-1 and TRBJ2-5, with 7 bases fitting TRBD2. Germline V gene data show CDR1 as DFQATT and CDR2 as SNEGSKA (reference sequence). The V gene end was trimmed by 6 bases and the J gene end by 3 bases; junction bases not matched to a gene: 13. This CDR3 contains 15 residues. CDR3 protein: CSAGGGEGLEETQYL. In DNA form, the CDR3 reads TGCAGTGCCGGCGGAGGGGAGGGTCTAGAAGAGACCCAGTACTTA.

The rearrangement joins TRBV7-9 to TRBJ2-7, with D uncertain. V lost 3 bases to trimming and J lost 5 bases, with 8 bases between them. Germline lookup yields CDR1 SEHNR and CDR2 FQNEAQ (reference sequence). This CDR3 contains 12 residues. CDR3 in DNA: TGTGCCAGCAGCTTCTTCGAGAACGAGCAGTACTTC. As protein: CASSFFENEQYF.

Ten or more counts support this clonotype. The V call is TRBV2, the J call TRBJ2-1; TRBD2 agrees at 10 bases. V was pared by 3 bases and J by 0 bases, with 2 bases of the junction left unmatched. CDR1 is SNHLY, CDR2 FYNNEI, per germline. This CDR3 spans 16 amino acids. The CDR3 nucleotides read TGTGCCAGCAGTGATCCTAGCGGGAGCTCCTACAATGAGCAGTTCTTC. Protein sequence: CASSDPSGSSYNEQFF.